This TCR beta chain was obtained from a study of blood T cell repertoires in COVID-19. The V end lost 3 bases, the J end lost 9 bases, and 15 bases lay between the germline ends. From germline, CDR1 is GTSNPN and CDR2 SVGIG (reference sequence). The CDR3 runs 13 residues. Among Cohort 3 donors, those recovered had two negative PCRs, clearance, or symptom resolution. Original handling: Nucleated cell counts were estimated from reference gene primer amplification. Produced via immunoSEQ multiplex PCR; TCRdb's table is partial and in-frame only. V, J and clone size derive from that table, while D and trimming were established from the DNA sequence. The sample has some 490,000 clones, about 85% seen once.

This chain connects TRBV30 to TRBJ2-1; TRBD1 is a possible D gene (6 bases). The material sequenced was PBMCs or T cells enriched from blood (not recorded which). The source of this sequence is a woman aged 60-75 years who had recovered from COVID-19. CDR3 nucleotides: TGTGCCTGGAGATTACAGGGTGGTGGTGAGCAGTTCTTC. Its protein product is CAWRLQGGGEQFF. Complete variable domain (other parts from reference TRBV30 and TRBJ2-1): SQTIHQWPATLVQPVGSPLSLECTVEGTSNPNLYWYRQAAGRGLQLLFYSVGIGQISSEVPQNLSASRPQDRQFILSSKKLLLSDSGFYLCAWRLQGGGEQFFGPGTRLTVL.